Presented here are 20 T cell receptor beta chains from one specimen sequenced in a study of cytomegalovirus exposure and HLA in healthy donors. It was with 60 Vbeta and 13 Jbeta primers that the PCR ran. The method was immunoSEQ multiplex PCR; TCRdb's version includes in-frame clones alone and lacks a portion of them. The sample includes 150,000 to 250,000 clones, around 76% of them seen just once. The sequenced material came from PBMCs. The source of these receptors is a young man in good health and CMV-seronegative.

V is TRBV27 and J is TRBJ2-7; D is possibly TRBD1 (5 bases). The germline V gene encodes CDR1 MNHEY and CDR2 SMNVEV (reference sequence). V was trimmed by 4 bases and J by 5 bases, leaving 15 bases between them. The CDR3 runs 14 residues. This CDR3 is CASSSQGSSHEQYF. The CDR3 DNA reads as TGTGCCAGCAGTTCCCAGGGATCGTCTCACGAGCAGTACTTC.

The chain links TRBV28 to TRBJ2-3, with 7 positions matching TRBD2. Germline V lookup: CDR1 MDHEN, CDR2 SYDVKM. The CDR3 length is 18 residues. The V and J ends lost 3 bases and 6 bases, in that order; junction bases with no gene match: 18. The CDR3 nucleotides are TGTGCCAGCAGTTTTCGGGGGGTGGCGGGTGGGCCTGGCGATACGCAGTATTTT. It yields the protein CASSFRGVAGGPGDTQYF.

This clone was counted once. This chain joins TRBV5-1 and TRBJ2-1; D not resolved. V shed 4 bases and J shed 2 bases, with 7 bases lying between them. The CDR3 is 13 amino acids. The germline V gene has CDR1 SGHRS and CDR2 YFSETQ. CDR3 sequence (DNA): TGCGCCAGCAGCAGGCTAGCCTACAATGAGCAGTTCTTC. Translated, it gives CASSRLAYNEQFF.

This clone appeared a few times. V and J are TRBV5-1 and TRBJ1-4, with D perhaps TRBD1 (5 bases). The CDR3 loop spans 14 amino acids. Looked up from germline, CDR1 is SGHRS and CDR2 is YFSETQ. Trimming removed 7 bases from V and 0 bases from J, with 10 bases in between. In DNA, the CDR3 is TGCGCCAGCGGGGCCCTGGCAACTAATGAAAAACTGTTTTTT. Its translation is CASGALATNEKLFF.

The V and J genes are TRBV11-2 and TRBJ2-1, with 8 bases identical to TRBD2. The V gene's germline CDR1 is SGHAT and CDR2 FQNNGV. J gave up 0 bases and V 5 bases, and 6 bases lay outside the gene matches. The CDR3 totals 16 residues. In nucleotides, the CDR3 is TGTGCCAGCAGCGGAGTAGCGGGGAGCTCCTACAATGAGCAGTTCTTC. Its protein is CASSGVAGSSYNEQFF. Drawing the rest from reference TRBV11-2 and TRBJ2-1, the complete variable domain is EAGVAQSPRYKIIEKRQSVAFWCNPISGHATLYWYQQILGQGPKLLIQFQNNGVVDDSQLPKDRFSAERLKGVDSTLKIQPAKLEDSAVYLCASSGVAGSSYNEQFFGPGTRLTVL.

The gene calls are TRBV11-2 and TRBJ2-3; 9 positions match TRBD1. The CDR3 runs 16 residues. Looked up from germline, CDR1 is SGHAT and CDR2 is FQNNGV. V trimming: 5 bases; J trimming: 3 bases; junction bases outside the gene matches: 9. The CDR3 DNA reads TGTGCCAGCAGCATAGGCGGGACAGGGTATACAGATACGCAGTATTTT. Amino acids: CASSIGGTGYTDTQYF.

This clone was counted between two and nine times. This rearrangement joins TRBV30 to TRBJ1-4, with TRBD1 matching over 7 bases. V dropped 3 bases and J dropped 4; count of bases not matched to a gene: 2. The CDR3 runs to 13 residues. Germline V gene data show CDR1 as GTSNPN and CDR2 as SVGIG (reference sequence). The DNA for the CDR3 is TGTGCCTGGAGCCGACAGGGTAATGAAAAACTGTTTTTT. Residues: CAWSRQGNEKLFF.

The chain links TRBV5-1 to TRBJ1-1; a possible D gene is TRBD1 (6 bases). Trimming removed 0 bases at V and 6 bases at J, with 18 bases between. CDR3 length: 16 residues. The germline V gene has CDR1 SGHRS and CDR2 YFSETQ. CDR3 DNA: TGCGCCAGCAGCTTGGGACTGGGGGCCGTTTCGCCTGAAGCTTTCTTT. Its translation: CASSLGLGAVSPEAFF.

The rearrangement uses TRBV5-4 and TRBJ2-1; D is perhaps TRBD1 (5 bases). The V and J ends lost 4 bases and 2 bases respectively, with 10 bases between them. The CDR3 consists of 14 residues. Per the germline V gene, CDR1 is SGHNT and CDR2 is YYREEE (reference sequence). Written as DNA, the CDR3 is TGTGCCAGCAGCCCAGGGCCTACCTACAATGAGCAGTTCTTC. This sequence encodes CASSPGPTYNEQFF.

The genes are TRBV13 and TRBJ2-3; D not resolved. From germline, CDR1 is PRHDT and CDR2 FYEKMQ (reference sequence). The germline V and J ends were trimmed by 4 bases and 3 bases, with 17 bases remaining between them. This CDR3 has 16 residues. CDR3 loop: CASSSLYPVTTDTQYF. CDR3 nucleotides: TGTGCCAGCAGCTCGTTATACCCCGTGACTACAGATACGCAGTATTTT. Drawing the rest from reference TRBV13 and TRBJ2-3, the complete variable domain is AAGVIQSPRHLIKEKRETATLKCYPIPRHDTVYWYQQGPGQDPQFLISFYEKMQSDKGSIPDRFSAQQFSDYHSELNMSSLELGDSALYFCASSSLYPVTTDTQYFGPGTRLTVL.

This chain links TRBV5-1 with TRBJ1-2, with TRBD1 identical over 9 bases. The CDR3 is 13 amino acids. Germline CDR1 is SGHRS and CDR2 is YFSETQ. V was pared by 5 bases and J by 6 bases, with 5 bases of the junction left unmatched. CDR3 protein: CASSYDRGDGYTF. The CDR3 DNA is TGCGCCAGCAGTTACGACAGGGGGGATGGCTACACCTTC.

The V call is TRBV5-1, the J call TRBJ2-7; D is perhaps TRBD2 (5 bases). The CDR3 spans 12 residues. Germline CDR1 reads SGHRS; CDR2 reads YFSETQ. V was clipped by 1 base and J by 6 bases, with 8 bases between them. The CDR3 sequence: CASSLLAGEQYF. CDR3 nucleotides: TGCGCCAGCAGCTTGCTAGCCGGCGAGCAGTACTTC.

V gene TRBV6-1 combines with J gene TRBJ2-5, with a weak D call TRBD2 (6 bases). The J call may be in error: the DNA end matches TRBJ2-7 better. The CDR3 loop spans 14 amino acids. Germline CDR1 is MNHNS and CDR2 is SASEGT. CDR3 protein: CASSEASGGYEQYF. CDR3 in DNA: TGTGCCAGCAGTGAGGCAAGCGGAGGGTACGAGCAGTACTTC.

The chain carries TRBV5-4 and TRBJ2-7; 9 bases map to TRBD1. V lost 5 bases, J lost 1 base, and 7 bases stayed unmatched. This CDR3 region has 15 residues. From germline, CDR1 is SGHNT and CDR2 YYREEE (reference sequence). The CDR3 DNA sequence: TGTGCCAGCAGTTTCGACAGGGGGGCTTCCTACGAGCAGTACTTC. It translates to CASSFDRGASYEQYF.

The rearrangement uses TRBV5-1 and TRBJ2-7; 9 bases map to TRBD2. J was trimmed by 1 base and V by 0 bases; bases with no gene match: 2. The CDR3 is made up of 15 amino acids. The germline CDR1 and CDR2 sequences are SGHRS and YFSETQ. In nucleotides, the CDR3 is TGCGCCAGCAGCTTGGGACTAGCGGAATCCTACGAGCAGTACTTC. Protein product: CASSLGLAESYEQYF.

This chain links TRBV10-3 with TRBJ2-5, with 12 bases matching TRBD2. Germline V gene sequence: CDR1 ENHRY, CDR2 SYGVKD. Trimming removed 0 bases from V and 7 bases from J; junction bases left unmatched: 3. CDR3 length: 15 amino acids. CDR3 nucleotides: TGTGCCATCAGTGAGTCGACTAGCGGGAGCGGGACCCAGTACTTC. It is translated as CAISESTSGSGTQYF.

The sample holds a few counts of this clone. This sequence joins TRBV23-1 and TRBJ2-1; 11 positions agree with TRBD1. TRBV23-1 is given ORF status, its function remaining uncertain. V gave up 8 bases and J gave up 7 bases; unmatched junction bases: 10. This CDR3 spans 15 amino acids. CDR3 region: CASWAGQGANNEQFF. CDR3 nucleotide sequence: TGCGCCAGCTGGGCTGGACAGGGGGCTAATAATGAGCAGTTCTTC.

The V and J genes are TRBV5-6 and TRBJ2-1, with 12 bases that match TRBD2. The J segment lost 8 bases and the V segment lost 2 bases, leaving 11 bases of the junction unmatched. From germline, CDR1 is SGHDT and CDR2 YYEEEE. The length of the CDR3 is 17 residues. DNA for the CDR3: TGTGCCAGCAGCTTCCGGACTAGCGGGACGGTGTTGTATGAGCAGTTCTTC. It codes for CASSFRTSGTVLYEQFF.

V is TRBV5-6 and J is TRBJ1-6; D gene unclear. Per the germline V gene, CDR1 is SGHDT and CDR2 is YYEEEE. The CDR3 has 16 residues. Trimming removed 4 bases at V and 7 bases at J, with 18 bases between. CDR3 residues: CASSPRSPAGNSPLHF. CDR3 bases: TGTGCCAGCAGCCCGAGGAGCCCTGCGGGGAATTCACCCCTCCACTTT.

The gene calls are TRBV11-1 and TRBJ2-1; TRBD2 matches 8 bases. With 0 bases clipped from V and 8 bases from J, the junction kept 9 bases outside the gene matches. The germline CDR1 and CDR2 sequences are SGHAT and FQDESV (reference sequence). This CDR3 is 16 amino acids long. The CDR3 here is CASSLARPGGRDEQFF. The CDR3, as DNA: TGTGCCAGCAGCTTAGCCCGTCCGGGGGGGAGGGATGAGCAGTTCTTC.